A selection of T cell receptor beta chains follows, all from one sample in a study of a mutant IDH1 vaccine in newly diagnosed glioma. The repertoire was sequenced with immunoSEQ multiplex PCR; TCRdb's copy has only in-frame clones and lacks some. The table includes around 37,000 clones, 60% to 80% detected once. The sequences come from PBMCs, collected from a glioma patient treated with radiotherapy, temozolomide or both. The source of these receptors is a man aged 40-55 years with glioma. Some clones in this sample may be carry-over from other donors' samples. Each CDR3 is given without its conserved first and last residue.

V,J,CDR3
TRBV5-1,TRBJ2-7,ASMGQGYEQY
TRBV5-1,TRBJ2-5,ASTQGLARETQY
TRBV6-7,TRBJ2-7,ASTKAGTGTSYEQY
TRBV10-2,TRBJ1-1,ASSENRDKNTEAF
TRBV10-3,TRBJ1-1,AIRGTGSNTEAF
TRBV7-9,TRBJ1-2,ASSLGEGNYGYT
TRBV7-8,TRBJ2-7,ASSLEAGQGAYEQY
TRBV6-1,TRBJ1-2,ASSEIRETGYT
TRBV5-6,TRBJ2-7,ASSLGTGARSRAGQY
TRBV5-1,TRBJ1-3,ASSLGGGNTIY
TRBV7-9,TRBJ1-1,ASSRRWVTEAF
TRBV7-9,TRBJ1-2,ASSLASYGYT
TRBV30,TRBJ2-7,AWSGLSIYEQY
TRBV19,TRBJ1-5,ASSIDSAEGQPQH
TRBV29-1,TRBJ2-7,SVEARATGNSYEQY
TRBV18,TRBJ2-7,ASSSSSVSYEQY
TRBV4-3,TRBJ2-1,ASSRVGGAEQF
TRBV10-3,TRBJ2-5,AISPGSLETQY
TRBV28,TRBJ2-3,ACGVGRADTQY
TRBV7-2,TRBJ2-5,ASSSGLAGQETQY
TRBV5-4,TRBJ2-2,ASSKPGQQNTGELF
TRBV19,TRBJ2-5,ASNTPGLEETQY
TRBV6-6,TRBJ1-5,ASGTGNNQPQH
TRBV1,TRBJ1-5,TSSLSQDTAPYSNQPQH
TRBV7-6,TRBJ2-7,ASSPGTEGYEQY
TRBV5-6,TRBJ1-1,ASSSVGGRFGRTEAF
TRBV19,TRBJ1-4,ASSIDGAQRVNEKLF
TRBV11-2,TRBJ2-2,ASVGQGNTGELF
TRBV5-1,TRBJ2-5,ASSREQGQEETQY
TRBV19,TRBJ1-2,ASSINSNYGYT
TRBV19,TRBJ1-1,ASSPRQRYTTEAF
TRBV14,TRBJ2-3,ASSQDFKGATDTQY
TRBV30,TRBJ2-7,AWSAQTGSQQY
TRBV9,TRBJ1-3,ASSDGRSGNTIY
TRBV30,TRBJ1-1,AWRGGRLNTEAF
TRBV29-1,TRBJ2-3,STTGVGTDTQY
TRBV7-2,TRBJ2-5,ASSSNRDETQY
TRBV9,TRBJ1-1,ASSVGDTNTEAF
TRBV4-3,TRBJ1-2,ASSQGDYGYT
TRBV5-4,TRBJ1-1,ASSLAPTNTEAF
TRBV19,TRBJ1-2,ASSIGPLPNYGYT
TRBV5-6,TRBJ1-1,ASSLGRGNTEAF
TRBV19,TRBJ2-5,ASKTSGGRGETQY
TRBV11-3,TRBJ2-3,ASSFTQGVNTQY
TRBV30,TRBJ2-3,AWNPLAHLTDTQY
TRBV5-4,TRBJ2-1,ASSFRLAGRLFNEQF
TRBV6-5,TRBJ2-7,ASSPHRVGEQY
TRBV28,TRBJ2-7,ASSFGPGPSYEQY
TRBV25-1,TRBJ1-1,ASSITGSTEAF
TRBV10-1,TRBJ1-4,ASSDPGDVNEKLF
TRBV19,TRBJ2-5,ASRPTGRGGRETQY
TRBV30,TRBJ1-1,AWSAGGNTEAF
TRBV18,TRBJ1-2,ASSPRQDHYGYT
TRBV30,TRBJ2-3,AWSVGLGGDTQY
TRBV5-5,TRBJ1-2,ASSLDAGGGYGYT
TRBV6-5,TRBJ2-2,ASSYQGNTGELF
TRBV2,TRBJ1-2,ASSPTAYGYT